The 28 T cell receptor beta chains presented below share a single source sample, sequenced in a study of vaccination and CD4 T cells after COVID-19. Treatment: roughly 11-day PBMC culture with coronavirus spike peptide pools or control peptides (ViraFEST assay). The Oncomine TCR Beta short-read assay generated sequence data from the DNA of cultured CD4+ T cells. TCRdb recomputed calls from the PCR reads with MiXCR, one row per CDR3 protein. The top ten hold 18% of the sample, which has 15,000 to 20,000 distinct CDR3 sequences, 55% to 85% seen once. The antigens for these receptors are not known. Sequenced sample: CD4+ T cells from blood, cultured in vitro. All receptors come from a human donor who had recovered from COVID-19.

This rearrangement joins TRBV20-1 to TRBJ2-3, with 7 bases lining up with TRBD2. Germline CDR1 reads DFQATT; CDR2 reads SNEGSKA (reference sequence). Trimming removed 4 bases from V and 0 bases from J; junction bases left unmatched: 19. The CDR3 length is 19 residues. CDR3 loop: CSATLWRRGRVTSTDTQYF. The CDR3 DNA follows: TGCAGTGCTACCTTGTGGAGGCGGGGGAGAGTGACTAGCACAGATACGCAGTATTTT.

This sequence joins TRBV9 and TRBJ1-6, with 7 bases matching TRBD1. Germline V gene sequence: CDR1 SGDLS, CDR2 YYNGEE. The CDR3 sequence is 15 residues long. V trimming: 0 bases; J trimming: 7 bases; junction bases outside the gene matches: 4. The CDR3 DNA reads TGTGCCAGCAGCGTAGATGGACAGGAAAATTCACCCCTCCACTTT. It translates to CASSVDGQENSPLHF.

This clonotype is classed as large. V is TRBV20-1 and J is TRBJ2-3; D is possibly TRBD2 (5 bases). Germline V gives CDR1 DFQATT, CDR2 SNEGSKA (reference sequence). CDR3 length: 15 amino acids. Between the trimmed V and J ends, which lost 6 bases and 1 base, there was a span of 17 bases. The CDR3 DNA sequence: TGCAGTGCCCTTAACCGCGAGAGGGGCACAGATACGCAGTATTTT. Translating it yields CSALNRERGTDTQYF.

This chain connects TRBV10-3 to TRBJ2-1, with unresolved D. V was cut by 11 bases and J by 5 bases, with 16 bases left in between. The length of the CDR3 is 13 residues. Germline V gene sequence: CDR1 ENHRY, CDR2 SYGVKD. CDR3 in amino acids: CASCQVSDNEQFF. The CDR3 nucleotides are TGTGCCTCCTGTCAGGTTTCGGACAATGAGCAGTTCTTC.

The chain has TRBV21-1 and TRBJ1-2; the D call TRBD1 from the table was never checked on the DNA. TRBV21-1 is a recognized pseudogene. The CDR3 contains 15 residues. The CDR3 DNA follows: TGTGCCAGCAGACGAGGACAGGGGTTCTTCTATGGCTACACCTTC. This gives the protein CASRRGQGFFYGYTF.

This clonotype was detected only a few times. The rearrangement joins TRBV20-1 to TRBJ1-2; D remains ambiguous. This CDR3 has 14 residues. V gave up 5 bases and J gave up 0 bases, with 13 bases separating them. CDR1 is DFQATT and CDR2 is SNEGSKA in the germline V gene (reference sequence). The CDR3: CSAGRPRANYGYTF. DNA of the CDR3: TGCAGTGCTGGGAGACCCAGAGCTAACTATGGCTACACCTTC.

Judged by abundance, this clonotype is large (0.1 to 1%). The rearrangement uses TRBV4-3 and TRBJ2-3; D call uncertain. The length of the CDR3 is 12 residues. Trimming took off 2 bases at V and 8 bases at J, with 8 bases between the two ends. Germline assignment: CDR1 LGHNA and CDR2 YSLEER. This CDR3 reads CASSQKLGTQYF. In DNA, the CDR3 is TGCGCCAGCAGCCAAAAATTGGGTACGCAGTATTTT.

The chain has TRBV4-3 and TRBJ1-5; TRBD1 is a possible D gene (5 bases). The V gene's germline CDR1 is LGHNA and CDR2 YSLEER. V dropped 0 bases and J dropped 5 bases, with 8 bases sitting between them. The length of the CDR3 is 14 residues. CDR3 nucleotides: TGCGCCAGCAGCCAAGATACGGGGGATCAGCCCCAGCATTTT. Protein: CASSQDTGDQPQHF.

Only a few counts were recorded for this clonotype. The CDR3 DNA reads TGTGCCAGCAGGGAAAAAGTCTGGGTGAACACTGAAGCTTTCTTT. Protein product: CASREKVWVNTEAFF. The chain combines TRBV7-8 with TRBJ1-1; D is unresolved. With 6 bases removed from V and 0 bases from J, the gap between germline ends came to 14 bases. CDR1 SGHVS and CDR2 FQNEAQ come from the germline V gene. The CDR3 has 15 residues.

This clonotype was counted a few times. V gene TRBV27 combines with J gene TRBJ1-6, with a weak D call TRBD1 (5 bases). The length of the CDR3 is 15 residues. The V gene lost 7 bases and the J gene lost 8 bases, with 18 bases spanning the gap. The germline V gene has CDR1 MNHEY and CDR2 SMNVEV (reference sequence). CDR3 DNA sequence: TGTGCCAGCACCGCCAACAGGCCAGGTCATTCACCCCTCCACTTT. Protein sequence: CASTANRPGHSPLHF.

The CDR3 loop reads CASSFAGGSSNQPQHF. CDR3 in DNA: TGTGCCAGCAGCTTCGCAGGGGGCTCTAGCAATCAGCCCCAGCATTTT. V and J are TRBV7-2 and TRBJ1-5; the match to TRBD1 covers 8 bases. V lost 3 bases, J lost 0 bases, and 4 bases stayed unmatched. Per the germline V gene, CDR1 is SGHTA and CDR2 is FQGNSA. The CDR3 is 16 residues long.

V gene TRBV4-3 combines with J gene TRBJ1-5; the D gene is possibly TRBD1 (6 bases). The CDR3 has 18 amino acids. Germline CDR1 reads LGHNA; CDR2 reads YSLEER. Trimming pared 0 bases from V and 1 base from J, leaving 16 bases between. In nucleotides, the CDR3 is TGCGCCAGCAGCCAAGACGGCACAGGGAGGAGGAGCAATCAGCCCCAGCATTTT. It yields the protein CASSQDGTGRRSNQPQHF.

This chain uses TRBV28 with TRBJ2-7; D possibly matches TRBD1 or TRBD2 (5 bases each). CDR3 size: 15 residues. Germline CDR1 reads MDHEN; CDR2 reads SYDVKM. V lost 6 bases to trimming and J lost 1 base, with 16 bases between them. Written as DNA, the CDR3 is TGTGCCAGCAGATCTGTCGGGGCGGCATCCTACGAGCAGTACTTC. Translated, it gives CASRSVGAASYEQYF. Combining the CDR3 with reference TRBV28 and TRBJ2-7 gives the whole variable domain DVKVTQSSRYLVKRTGEKVFLECVQDMDHENMFWYRQDPGLGLRLIYFSYDVKMKEKGDIPEGYSVSREKKERFSLILESASTNQTSMYLCASRSVGAASYEQYFGPGTRLTVT.

This chain connects TRBV29-1 to TRBJ1-3; the D gene is possibly TRBD1 (6 bases). CDR1 SQVTM and CDR2 ANQGSEA come from the germline V gene. V was cut by 7 bases and J by 4 bases, with 14 bases left in between. The CDR3 is 13 amino acids. CDR3 DNA sequence: TGCAGCGGCGTGGCAGGGGCCGGAAACACCATATATTTT. It specifies CSGVAGAGNTIYF.

The rearrangement uses TRBV6-1 and TRBJ1-3; D unresolved. Germline V gene data show CDR1 as MNHNS and CDR2 as SASEGT. V lost 7 bases, J lost 3 bases, and 19 bases lay in between. CDR3 size: 16 residues. This chain's CDR3 is CASKRSRAEGGNTIYF. CDR3 DNA: TGTGCCAGCAAGCGTTCGAGGGCGGAGGGTGGAAACACCATATATTTT.

The J gene is TRBJ1-5, the V gene TRBV7-8; 7 bases fit TRBD1. The CDR3 has 16 residues. The germline V gene has CDR1 SGHVS and CDR2 FQNEAQ. J was trimmed by 4 bases and V by 5 bases; bases with no gene match: 11. The CDR3 is CASSERGDSINQPQHF. The CDR3 nucleotides read TGTGCCAGCAGCGAACGCGGGGACAGCATAAATCAGCCCCAGCATTTT.

The rearrangement joins TRBV20-1 to TRBJ1-1, with D possibly matching TRBD1 (6 bases). Per germline, CDR1 DFQATT and CDR2 SNEGSKA (reference sequence). Trimming pared 0 bases from V and 0 bases from J, leaving 11 bases between. This CDR3 has 15 amino acids. As DNA, the CDR3 is TGCAGTGCTAGAGAGGCAACAGGGATGAACACTGAAGCTTTCTTT. This gives the protein CSAREATGMNTEAFF.

V and J are TRBV27 and TRBJ2-3, with 10 bases lining up with TRBD1. The CDR3 length is 14 residues. Trimming at V came to 3 bases and at J to 3 bases, leaving 0 bases not matched to a gene. Germline V gene data show CDR1 as MNHEY and CDR2 as SMNVEV (reference sequence). CDR3 region: CASSLGQGTDTQYF. CDR3 coding DNA: TGTGCCAGCAGTTTGGGACAGGGGACAGATACGCAGTATTTT.

V usage is TRBV6-2 or TRBV6-3 and J usage is TRBJ1-5; perhaps TRBD1 as D (5 bases). V lost 0 bases and J 1 base, leaving 7 bases between the germline ends. The germline V gene has CDR1 MNHEY and CDR2 SVGEGT. The CDR3 sequence is 15 residues long. CDR3 coding DNA: TGTGCCAGCAGTTACTCGTGGGGGAGCAATCAGCCCCAGCATTTT. Translation gives CASSYSWGSNQPQHF.

The chain uses TRBV6-2 or TRBV6-3 and TRBJ2-5, with 9 bases aligning to TRBD1. The length of the CDR3 is 16 residues. Germline CDR1 is MNHEY and CDR2 is SVGEGT. Trimming cost V 6 bases and J 4 bases; bases outside gene matches: 12. CDR3: CASRLTIGTGRETQYF. CDR3 nucleotide sequence: TGTGCCAGCAGACTCACTATCGGGACAGGGCGAGAGACCCAGTACTTC.

This sequence joins TRBV20-1 and TRBJ1-6, with D tentatively TRBD1 (6 bases). Germline-derived CDR1 and CDR2 are DFQATT and SNEGSKA (reference sequence). This CDR3 region has 13 residues. V shed 6 bases and J shed 0 bases, with 6 bases lying between them. CDR3 coding DNA: TGCAGTGCGGACAGCTCCTATAATTCACCCCTCCACTTT. Amino acid sequence: CSADSSYNSPLHF.

This clonotype came up a few times. The chain joins TRBV7-2 to TRBJ2-3; no clear D. The CDR3 covers 15 residues. The germline CDR1 and CDR2 sequences are SGHTA and FQGNSA. Trimming removed 0 bases at V and 2 bases at J, with 9 bases between. The CDR3 here is CASSLAGQLTDTQYF. The CDR3 DNA reads TGTGCCAGCAGCTTAGCTGGTCAGCTCACAGATACGCAGTATTTT.

This clonotype turned up a few times. V is TRBV21-1 and J is TRBJ2-3; the table's TRBD2 call for D was not verified on the DNA. TRBV21-1 is reported as a pseudogene. There are 13 residues in the CDR3. The CDR3 is CASSPRTGDERYF. Written as DNA, the CDR3 is TGTGCCAGCAGCCCCCGGACTGGTGATGAGAGGTATTTT.

This chain connects TRBV11-1 to TRBJ2-4, with D unclear. Trimming shortened V by 1 base and J by 6 bases, and 4 bases separated the two germline ends. Germline-derived CDR1 and CDR2 are SGHAT and FQDESV (reference sequence). The CDR3 spans 12 residues. CDR3 in amino acids: CASSLGGNIQYF. The CDR3 DNA follows: TGTGCCAGCAGCTTAGGGGGAAACATTCAGTACTTC. The full variable domain, completed using reference TRBV11-1 and TRBJ2-4, is EAEVAQSPRYKITEKSQAVAFWCDPISGHATLYWYRQILGQGPELLVQFQDESVVDDSQLPKDRFSAERLKGVDSTLKIQPAELGDSAMYLCASSLGGNIQYFGAGTRLSVL.

The chain joins TRBV19 to TRBJ2-7, with TRBD1 as a possible D gene (6 bases). Trimming pared 5 bases from V and 3 bases from J, leaving 14 bases between. This CDR3 is 14 amino acids long. The germline V gene has CDR1 LNHDA and CDR2 SQIVND (reference sequence). CDR3 DNA: TGTGCCAGTAGTCTCCCCGGGACATACTACGAGCAGTACTTC. It translates to CASSLPGTYYEQYF.

This clonotype was found a few times. The chain carries TRBV20-1 and TRBJ2-2; D could derive from TRBD1 or TRBD2 (5 bases each). V was cut by 1 base and J by 6 bases, with 18 bases left in between. Germline V gene sequence: CDR1 DFQATT, CDR2 SNEGSKA (reference sequence). CDR3 length equals 16 residues. The CDR3 region is CSARATGTGFAGELFF. The CDR3 DNA sequence: TGCAGTGCTAGAGCCACCGGGACGGGATTCGCCGGGGAGCTGTTTTTT.

J is TRBJ1-4 and V is TRBV15; a possible D gene is TRBD1 (5 bases). Germline assignment: CDR1 LNHNV and CDR2 YYDKDF (reference sequence). The V end was cut by 3 bases, the J end by 6 bases, with 17 bases between. This CDR3 spans 16 amino acids. CDR3 coding DNA: TGTGCCACCAGCAGCCACAGAGGGGTTGGGGATGAAAAACTGTTTTTT. Translated: CATSSHRGVGDEKLFF.

The chain recombines TRBV2 with TRBJ1-2; D unclear. The germline V and J ends were trimmed by 2 bases and 2 bases, with 6 bases remaining between them. Germline CDR1 SNHLY, CDR2 FYNNEI. The CDR3 consists of 13 residues. This CDR3 is CASSELPNYGYTF. The CDR3 DNA is TGTGCCAGCAGTGAATTGCCGAACTATGGCTACACCTTC.